These T cell receptor beta chains were read from a single sample in a study of cytomegalovirus exposure and HLA in healthy donors. The table came from immunoSEQ multiplex PCR; TCRdb's copy has only in-frame clones and leaves some out. Among 120,000 or so clones listed, less than 80% were seen once. The specimen was PBMCs. These receptors all stem from a man aged 30 to 45 in good health and CMV-seronegative. Both conserved end residues are part of each CDR3. A D gene is named only where the DNA matches it firmly. Clone size, where shown, is once, few, many, or a class for clones that have expanded.

d_gene	v_gene	abundance	j_gene	CDR3aa	CDR3nt
.	TRBV30	.	TRBJ2-6	CAWSGLSGANVLTF	TGTGCCTGGAGTGGACTAAGTGGGGCCAACGTCCTGACTTTC
TRBD2	TRBV4-1	.	TRBJ2-7	CASSNYLAGGPYEQYF	TGCGCCAGCAGCAACTACCTAGCGGGGGGCCCCTACGAGCAGTACTTC
TRBD1	TRBV11-3	.	TRBJ2-3	CASSFRGQGIDTQYF	TGTGCCAGCAGCTTTCGAGGACAGGGGATAGATACGCAGTATTTT
.	TRBV6-1	.	TRBJ1-2	CASSEAASGYTF	TGTGCCAGCAGTGAAGCGGCATCTGGCTACACCTTC
.	TRBV7-9	.	TRBJ1-1	CASRLRVDTEAFF	TGTGCCAGCAGATTGAGGGTGGACACTGAAGCTTTCTTT
.	TRBV6-5	.	TRBJ1-1	CASSYSRWAGTEAFF	TGTGCCAGCAGTTACTCGAGGTGGGCAGGGACTGAAGCTTTCTTT
TRBD1	TRBV18	.	TRBJ2-7	CASSPLFGTGDGEQYF	TGTGCCAGCTCACCTCTCTTCGGGACAGGGGACGGGGAGCAGTACTTC
.	TRBV4-2	.	TRBJ2-7	CASSSWTGRDEQYF	TGTGCCAGCAGCTCGTGGACAGGGAGGGACGAGCAGTACTTC
TRBD2	TRBV10-1	.	TRBJ2-1	CATQSSGGREQFF	TGCGCCACCCAGTCTAGCGGGGGTAGGGAGCAGTTCTTC
TRBD1	TRBV6-6	.	TRBJ2-1	CASSSQGDTSYNEQFF	TGTGCCAGCAGTTCGCAGGGGGACACCTCCTACAATGAGCAGTTCTTC
.	TRBV9	.	TRBJ2-3	CASSAEVGIFTDTQYF	TGTGCCAGCAGCGCGGAGGTTGGGATATTCACAGATACGCAGTATTTT
TRBD1	TRBV2	.	TRBJ2-7	CASSEALRTGVEQYF	TGTGCCAGCAGTGAAGCGCTTAGGACAGGTGTTGAGCAGTACTTC
TRBD1	TRBV7-9	.	TRBJ2-1	CASSLTGVNEQFF	TGTGCCAGCAGCCTGACAGGGGTCAATGAGCAGTTCTTC
TRBD1	TRBV5-1	.	TRBJ1-2	CASSLGQGAYGYTF	TGCGCCAGCAGCTTAGGGCAGGGGGCCTATGGCTACACCTTC
TRBD1	TRBV25-1	.	TRBJ2-7	CASRDRRITLYF	TGTGCCAGCAGGGACAGGCGGATCACTCTGTACTTC
TRBD1	TRBV4-2	.	TRBJ2-2	CASRSGQIDTGELFF	TGTGCCAGCAGGTCGGGACAGATTGACACCGGGGAGCTGTTTTTT
.	TRBV9	once	TRBJ2-2	CASSVDHADTGELFF	TGTGCCAGCAGCGTAGACCACGCGGACACCGGGGAGCTGTTTTTT
TRBD1	TRBV4-2	.	TRBJ2-1	CASSHDTGTGVNGGEYNEQFF	TGTGCCAGCAGCCATGATACCGGGACAGGGGTCAACGGGGGGGAATACAATGAGCAGTTCTTC
.	TRBV2	.	TRBJ1-1	CASSDLGRGNTEAFF	TGTGCCAGCAGTGATCTGGGCAGGGGAAACACTGAAGCTTTCTTT
TRBD1	TRBV7-9	.	TRBJ1-1	CSSSLAGTGNTEAFF	TGTTCCAGCAGCTTAGCGGGGACAGGGAACACTGAAGCTTTCTTT
.	TRBV18	.	TRBJ1-4	CASSPDKEGRRGTNEKLFF	TGTGCCAGCTCACCAGATAAGGAGGGGCGTAGAGGAACTAATGAAAAACTGTTTTTT
.	TRBV29-1	.	TRBJ1-2	CSVGWPLGGVIYGYTF	TGCAGCGTTGGGTGGCCCTTAGGGGGGGTGATCTATGGCTACACCTTC
.	TRBV7-9	.	TRBJ1-1	CSSSSPGGNTEAFF	TGTTCCAGCAGCTCCCCGGGAGGGAACACTGAAGCTTTCTTT
TRBD2	TRBV15	.	TRBJ2-1	CATSRHNLAGDYNEQFF	TGTGCCACCAGCAGACATAACTTAGCGGGGGACTACAATGAGCAGTTCTTC
TRBD1	TRBV19	few	TRBJ1-5	CASRSTGGSRWPQHF	TGTGCCAGTAGATCGACAGGGGGCTCGAGATGGCCCCAGCATTTT
TRBD2	TRBV7-9	.	TRBJ2-5	CASTAPWTSGKETQYF	TGTGCCAGCACCGCCCCTTGGACTAGCGGTAAAGAGACCCAGTACTTC
TRBD1	TRBV30	few	TRBJ1-2	CAWSEGADYGYTF	TGTGCCTGGAGTGAGGGGGCGGACTATGGCTACACCTTC
.	TRBV5-1	.	TRBJ2-1	CASSRRQPGDEQFF	TGCGCCAGCAGCCGACGACAGCCAGGCGATGAGCAGTTCTTC
TRBD1	TRBV27	.	TRBJ2-7	CASRLSRGQGPYEQYF	TGTGCCAGCAGACTAAGCCGGGGACAGGGCCCCTACGAGCAGTACTTC
TRBD2	TRBV6-6	.	TRBJ2-1	CASSRQTSGVYNEQFF	TGTGCCAGCAGTCGACAAACTAGCGGGGTCTACAATGAGCAGTTCTTC
TRBD1	TRBV7-8	few	TRBJ2-7	CASSPQLGQAGWYF	TGTGCCAGCAGCCCACAACTAGGACAGGCCGGGTGGTACTTC
.	TRBV28	.	TRBJ2-2	CASSTGTQTGELFF	TGTGCCAGCAGTACAGGCACCCAGACCGGGGAGCTGTTTTTT
TRBD1	TRBV27	.	TRBJ1-2	CASRSGTGDYFGYGYTF	TGTGCCAGTCGTTCCGGGACAGGGGACTATTTCGGCTATGGCTACACCTTC
.	TRBV10-2	.	TRBJ1-6	CASTPGWASPLHF	TGCGCCAGCACCCCAGGGTGGGCTTCACCCCTCCACTTT
.	TRBV28	.	TRBJ2-7	CASSLLARVKGEQYF	TGTGCCAGCAGTTTATTGGCCAGGGTTAAGGGAGAGCAGTACTTC
.	TRBV5-6	.	TRBJ2-5	CASSLGQRAETQYF	TGTGCCAGCAGCCTGGGTCAGAGGGCAGAGACCCAGTACTTC
TRBD1	TRBV6-1	.	TRBJ2-3	CASSERGGEADTQYF	TGTGCCAGCAGTGAACGAGGGGGCGAGGCAGATACGCAGTATTTT
.	TRBV7-6	.	TRBJ2-7	CASSLGGDRTSYEQYF	TGTGCCAGCAGCTTAGGGGGGGACAGAACCTCCTACGAGCAGTACTTC
.	TRBV18	.	TRBJ1-4	CASSLGQSLTNEKLFF	TGTGCCAGCTCACTAGGACAGAGTTTGACTAATGAAAAACTGTTTTTT
TRBD1	TRBV2	few	TRBJ1-2	CASRDRGPYGYTF	TGTGCCAGCAGGGACAGGGGGCCTTATGGCTACACCTTC
TRBD1	TRBV7-9	.	TRBJ2-7	CASSSFGRGQGAYEQYF	TGTGCCAGCAGCTCCTTCGGAAGAGGACAGGGGGCGTACGAGCAGTACTTC
.	TRBV5-5	.	TRBJ1-1	CASSLALGSPEAFF	TGTGCCAGCAGCCTGGCTTTAGGGAGCCCTGAAGCTTTCTTT
.	TRBV9	.	TRBJ2-7	CASSPRSGDRYYEQYF	TGTGCCAGCAGCCCCCGGTCAGGGGATAGGTACTACGAGCAGTACTTC
TRBD1	TRBV7-2	.	TRBJ2-7	CASSRDRGAGEQYF	TGTGCCAGCAGCCGGGACAGGGGTGCTGGCGAGCAGTACTTC
TRBD1	TRBV18	.	TRBJ2-2	CASSPRDRGIAGELFF	TGTGCCAGCTCACCGCGGGACAGGGGGATCGCCGGGGAGCTGTTTTTT
TRBD1	TRBV18	once	TRBJ1-3	CASSPRAGGTGNTIYF	TGTGCCAGCTCACCACGTGCAGGGGGCACTGGAAACACCATATATTTT
.	TRBV7-2	.	TRBJ2-3	CASSWAGADTQYF	TGTGCCAGCAGCTGGGCAGGGGCAGATACGCAGTATTTT
TRBD1	TRBV10-3	.	TRBJ1-4	CAISESQQGGSEKLFF	TGTGCCATCAGTGAGTCTCAACAGGGGGGAAGTGAAAAACTGTTTTTT
.	TRBV6-1	.	TRBJ2-7	CAIGTLTYEQYF	TGTGCCATCGGGACACTTACCTACGAGCAGTACTTC
TRBD1	TRBV7-9	.	TRBJ2-7	CASSSPRGQATYEQYF	TGTGCCAGCAGCTCCCCGCGAGGACAGGCCACCTACGAGCAGTACTTC
TRBD1	TRBV7-2	.	TRBJ2-7	CASTYRGTGGYEQYF	TGTGCCAGCACCTACCGGGGGACAGGGGGCTACGAGCAGTACTTC
TRBD2	TRBV27	.	TRBJ2-7	CASSLQLAGGPYEQYF	TGTGCCAGCAGTTTGCAACTAGCGGGGGGGCCCTACGAGCAGTACTTC
TRBD2	TRBV5-1	.	TRBJ2-1	CASSLAPGGAGDDEQFF	TGCGCCAGCAGCTTGGCCCCCGGGGGGGCAGGCGACGATGAGCAGTTCTTC
TRBD1	TRBV29-1	.	TRBJ1-4	CSVADRGRDEKLFF	TGCAGCGTGGCCGACAGGGGGAGGGATGAAAAACTGTTTTTT